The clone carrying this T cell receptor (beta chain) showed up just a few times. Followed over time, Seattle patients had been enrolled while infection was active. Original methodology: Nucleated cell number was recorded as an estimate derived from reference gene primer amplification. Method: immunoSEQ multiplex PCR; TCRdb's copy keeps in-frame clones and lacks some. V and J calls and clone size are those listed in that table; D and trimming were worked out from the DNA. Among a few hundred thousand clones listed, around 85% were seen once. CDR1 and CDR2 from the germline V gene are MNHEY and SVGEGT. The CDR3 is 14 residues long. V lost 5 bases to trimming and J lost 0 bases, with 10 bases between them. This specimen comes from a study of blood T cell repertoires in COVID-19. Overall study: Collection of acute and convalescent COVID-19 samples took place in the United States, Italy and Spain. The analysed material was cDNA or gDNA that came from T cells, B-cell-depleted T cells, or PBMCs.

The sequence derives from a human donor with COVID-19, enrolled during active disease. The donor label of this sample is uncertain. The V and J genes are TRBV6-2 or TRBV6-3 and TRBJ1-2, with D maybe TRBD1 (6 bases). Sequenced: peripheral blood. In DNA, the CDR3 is TGTGCCAGCAGTCGGGGGGCCCCTAACTATGGCTACACCTTC. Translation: CASSRGAPNYGYTF.